The entry below describes one T cell receptor beta chain. The target antigen is unknown. The same CDR3 arises from other DNA sequences in this sample as well. This record belongs to a study of shared clonotypes between healthy human individuals. Background on the study: Each donor's CD4 naive and CD4 memory cells filled three plates apiece, CD8 naive two, and CD8 memory one.

Whole-study results and caveats: Collection of samples was limited to blood; tissue repertoires likely differ.

The table came from immunoSEQ multiplex PCR; TCRdb's copy has only in-frame clones and leaves some out. In the table there are about 2 million clones, roughly 94% of which are singletons. The junction had 2 bases not matched to a gene; V was cut back by 0 bases and J by 2 bases. Germline V gene data show CDR1 as KGHSH and CDR2 as LQKENI. This CDR3 is 17 amino acids long. All donors were healthy HIV-negative adults lacking recent acute infections or vaccinations. Material for sequencing was naive CD4+ T cells sorted from blood. Subset denoted: CD45RA+ positively selected. This sequence was found in a man younger than 35 in good health. The chain combines TRBV18 with TRBJ2-7; 15 positions match TRBD2. CDR3 sequence (DNA): TGTGCCAGCTCACCACCGGGACTAGCGGGAGGTACCTACGAGCAGTACTTC. This codes for CASSPPGLAGGTYEQYF.